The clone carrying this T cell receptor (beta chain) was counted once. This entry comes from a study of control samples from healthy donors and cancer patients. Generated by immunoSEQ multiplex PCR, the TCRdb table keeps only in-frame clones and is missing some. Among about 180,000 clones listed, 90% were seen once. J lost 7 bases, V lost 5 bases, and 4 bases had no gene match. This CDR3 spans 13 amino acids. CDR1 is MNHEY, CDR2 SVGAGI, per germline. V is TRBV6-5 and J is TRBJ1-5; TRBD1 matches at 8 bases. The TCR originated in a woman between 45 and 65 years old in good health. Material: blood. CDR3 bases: TGTGCCAGCAGTACAGGGGGAGGCCAGCCCCAGCATTTT. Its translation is CASSTGGGQPQHF.